The following is a TCR beta chain sequence with its context. V dropped 6 bases and J dropped 0; count of bases not matched to a gene: 3. The CDR3 loop spans 14 amino acids. Germline V gene sequence: CDR1 SGHRS, CDR2 YFSETQ. Method: immunoSEQ multiplex PCR; TCRdb's copy keeps in-frame clones and lacks some. The table lists some 220,000 clones, about 83% of them singletons, with roughly 4% in the top ten. The data were taken from a study of blood T cell repertoires in COVID-19. As for the study in general: Collection of acute and convalescent COVID-19 samples took place in the United States, Italy and Spain.

This chain uses TRBV5-1 with TRBJ2-3, with 8 bases lining up with TRBD2. The TCR sequence derives from a man in his fifties or sixties with acute or convalescent COVID-19. The sample consisted of peripheral blood. The CDR3: CASISGTSTDTQYF. The DNA for the CDR3 is TGCGCCAGCATTAGCGGGACTAGCACAGATACGCAGTATTTT.